Listed here are 22 T cell receptor beta chains from one sample, sequenced in a study of blood T cells in healthy people across ages. Combining a sample-barcoded 5' primer with a J-beta primer mix, a second PCR ran for 7 to 11 cycles. TCRdb re-called the 5' RACE reads with MiXCR, one entry per CDR3 protein. The table shows about 700,000 distinct CDR3 sequences, with roughly 30% occurring only once. The sequencing input was blood. These receptors all come from an elderly woman in good health.

This clonotype was found many times. The V and J genes are TRBV4-1 and TRBJ2-7; no firm D call. The ends were cut back, 2 bases at V and 0 bases at J, with 8 bases in the middle. Germline-derived CDR1 and CDR2 are MGHRA and YSYEKL. This CDR3 comprises 14 residues. CDR3 region: CASSQQRNSYEQYF. CDR3 nucleotides: TGCGCCAGCAGCCAACAGCGAAACTCCTACGAGCAGTACTTC.

The chain uses TRBV30 and TRBJ1-2, with unresolved D. This CDR3 has 12 residues. V lost 3 bases to trimming and J lost 5 bases, with 10 bases between them. CDR1 GTSNPN and CDR2 SVGIG come from the germline V gene (reference sequence). Written as DNA, the CDR3 is TGTGCCTGGAGCCCTGATGAGTATGGCTACACCTTC. It specifies CAWSPDEYGYTF.

This clonotype was recorded only once. This may stem from a read error, because a much larger clone lies one nucleotide away. The CDR3 DNA sequence: TGCGGCGTTGCTGTGACGCGAAGGGCGGGTGGCTACACCTTC. Translated: CGVAVTRRAGGYTF. This chain uses TRBV29-1 with TRBJ1-2, with D hard to call. The CDR3 is made up of 14 amino acids. Germline V gives CDR1 SQVTM, CDR2 ANQGSEA.

The chain employs TRBV5-1 and TRBJ2-7; unclear D gene. Deletions cut 7 bases from V and 4 bases from J, with 12 bases between. The CDR3 has 12 amino acids. The germline gives CDR1 SGHRS, CDR2 YFSETQ. This CDR3 is CASRKDGYEQYF. CDR3 nucleotides: TGCGCCAGCCGAAAGGACGGTTACGAGCAGTACTTC.

This clonotype was counted ten times or more. This chain connects TRBV15 to TRBJ2-1; 7 positions match TRBD1. From germline, CDR1 is LNHNV and CDR2 YYDKDF (reference sequence). This CDR3 is 12 amino acids long. V gave up 5 bases and J gave up 7 bases; unmatched junction bases: 2. The CDR3 DNA follows: TGTGCCACCAGCGTCAGGGGGAATGAGCAGTTCTTC. Translating gives CATSVRGNEQFF.

V gene TRBV3-1 combines with J gene TRBJ1-1; possible D gene TRBD1, 6 bases. The CDR3 covers 15 residues. Germline V gives CDR1 LGHDT, CDR2 YNNKEL (reference sequence). The ends were cut back, 0 bases at V and 0 bases at J, with 8 bases in the middle. CDR3 nucleotides: TGTGCCAGCAGCCAAGATTGGGGGCTGAACACTGAAGCTTTCTTT. Protein: CASSQDWGLNTEAFF.

The rearrangement uses TRBV7-2 and TRBJ1-6, with TRBD1 identical over 7 bases. The CDR3 has 16 amino acids. After removal of 5 bases from V and 0 bases from J, the junction contained 4 bases not matched to a gene. The germline V gene has CDR1 SGHTA and CDR2 FQGNSA. The CDR3, as DNA: TGTGCCAGCAGCGCCAAGGGGGCCTCCTATAATTCACCCCTCCACTTT. This sequence encodes CASSAKGASYNSPLHF.

This clonotype was picked up a small number of times. One base away lies a much larger clone, so this may be a sequencing read error. The chain couples TRBV12-3 or TRBV12-4 to TRBJ2-7; 9 bases map to TRBD1. The DNA end favors TRBJ2-5, so the J call may be wrong. The CDR3 totals 13 residues. The CDR3 reads CATRQGVGETQYF. CDR3 coding DNA: TGTGCCACCCGACAGGGGGTTGGAGAGACCCAGTACTTC.

The CDR3 DNA is TGCGCCAGCAGCTTGGGGACAGGAGGAGGAGCTTTCTTT. Translated, it gives CASSLGTGGGAFF. The chain has TRBV5-1 and TRBJ1-1; 7 bases are shared with TRBD1. Germline CDR1 and CDR2: SGHRS and YFSETQ. There are 13 residues in the CDR3. V was pared by 0 bases and J by 10 bases, with 6 bases of the junction left unmatched. Full variable domain (remainder filled in from reference TRBV5-1 and TRBJ1-1): KAGVTQTPRYLIKTRGQQVTLSCSPISGHRSVSWYQQTPGQGLQFLFEYFSETQRNKGNFPGRFSGRQFSNSRSEMNVSTLELGDSALYLCASSLGTGGGAFFGQGTRLTVV.

This clonotype was detected a few times. One junction end disagrees with the germline gene, perhaps due to a read error. The V call is TRBV5-1, the J call TRBJ1-5; perhaps TRBD1 as D (5 bases). Germline V CDR1 and CDR2: SGHRS, YFSETQ. The CDR3 sequence is 15 residues long. The CDR3, as DNA: TGCGCCGGCAGCTTACGTCAAGGACCGGGGGGACCCCAGCATTTT. Residues: CAGSLRQGPGGPQHF.

On this clonotype itself: This clone may be a read error of a much larger clone one base away. J is TRBJ2-7 and V is TRBV6-5, with 13 positions matching TRBD2. Looked up from germline, CDR1 is MNHEY and CDR2 is SVGAGI. The J segment lost 7 bases and the V segment lost 6 bases, leaving 9 bases of the junction unmatched. There are 15 residues in the CDR3. CDR3 in amino acids: CASSPGLAGANEQYF. CDR3 DNA sequence: TGTGCCAGCAGCCCTGGACTAGCGGGGGCTAATGAGCAGTACTTC.

This clonotype was observed many times. This chain links TRBV7-2 with TRBJ2-1; 11 bases are a match to TRBD2. There are 15 residues in the CDR3. V dropped 0 bases and J dropped 10; count of bases not matched to a gene: 5. CDR1 is SGHTA and CDR2 is FQGNSA in the germline V gene. The CDR3 loop reads CASSLASGGAGEQFF. The CDR3 bases are TGTGCCAGCAGCTTAGCTAGCGGGGGGGCGGGGGAGCAGTTCTTC.

In this sample, this clonotype turned up once. CDR3 residues: CSASLGQGASYEQYF. The CDR3 bases are TGCAGTGCTAGCCTAGGACAGGGGGCCTCCTACGAGCAGTACTTC. V gene TRBV20-1 combines with J gene TRBJ2-7, with 11 bases aligning to TRBD1. The V segment lost 3 bases and the J segment 0 bases; nucleotides outside the gene matches: 4. Germline CDR1 reads DFQATT; CDR2 reads SNEGSKA (reference sequence). The CDR3 has 15 residues.

At least ten counts were recorded for this clonotype. The V and J genes are TRBV27 and TRBJ2-1; 15 positions agree with TRBD2. V trimming: 5 bases; J trimming: 6 bases; junction bases outside the gene matches: 11. Germline V gene sequence: CDR1 MNHEY, CDR2 SMNVEV (reference sequence). The length of the CDR3 is 18 residues. The CDR3 sequence is CASSPLPGTSGGLNEQFF. In nucleotides, the CDR3 is TGTGCCAGCAGTCCGCTGCCTGGGACTAGCGGGGGGCTCAATGAGCAGTTCTTC.

A word on this clonotype: One end of the junction does not line up with germline, which may come from a read error. CDR3 sequence reads: CTSSVGLGFEAFF. As DNA, the CDR3 is TGTACCAGCAGCGTAGGCTTAGGGTTTGAAGCTTTCTTT. The J gene is TRBJ1-1, the V gene TRBV9; D is unclear. Germline CDR1 SGDLS, CDR2 YYNGEE. This CDR3 has 13 residues.

Ten or more counts support this clonotype. The CDR3 region has the DNA TGTGCCAGCAGCGCCACAGGGGCTAGCACAGATACGCAGTATTTT. This codes for CASSATGASTDTQYF. The chain is built from TRBV7-6 and TRBJ2-3; 7 nucleotides line up with TRBD1. This CDR3 is built from 15 residues. Germline CDR1 SGHVS, CDR2 FNYEAQ. The junction had 5 bases not matched to a gene; V was cut back by 5 bases and J by 0 bases.

This clonotype appeared many times. The chain joins TRBV2 to TRBJ2-7; D not certain. In germline, CDR1 is SNHLY, CDR2 FYNNEI. The CDR3 runs 11 residues. The germline V and J ends were trimmed by 6 bases and 6 bases, with 9 bases remaining between them. This chain's CDR3 is CASREEGEQYF. CDR3 in DNA: TGTGCCAGCAGAGAGGAAGGCGAGCAGTACTTC.

Only a few counts were recorded for this clonotype. The chain combines TRBV28 with TRBJ2-5, with 8 positions matching TRBD2. This CDR3 is built from 14 residues. With V trimmed by 4 bases and J by 11 bases, 12 bases remained unmatched. Germline assignment: CDR1 MDHEN and CDR2 SYDVKM. In nucleotides, the CDR3 is TGTGCCAGCAGTTCCCACGGGGGGGCCAATGAGCAGTACTTC. Encoded protein: CASSSHGGANEQYF.

This clonotype was recorded at least ten times. The V call is TRBV15, the J call TRBJ2-7; D uncertain. Deletions cut 1 base from V and 0 bases from J, with 7 bases between. Per germline, CDR1 LNHNV and CDR2 YYDKDF (reference sequence). The CDR3 loop spans 14 amino acids. The CDR3 region has the DNA TGTGCCACCAGCAGAGGTGGAAGCTCCTACGAGCAGTACTTC. Its protein is CATSRGGSSYEQYF.

This clonotype was observed at least ten times. The genes are TRBV5-1 and TRBJ2-5; TRBD1 aligns across 12 bases. The CDR3 is made up of 16 amino acids. Germline CDR1 is SGHRS and CDR2 is YFSETQ. V lost 2 bases, J lost 5 bases, and 7 bases stayed unmatched. In DNA form, the CDR3 reads TGCGCCAGCAGCTTCCTGGGGACAGGGGGCGCGGAGACCCAGTACTTC. This codes for CASSFLGTGGAETQYF.

This clonotype was seen at least ten times. This clone may be a read error of a much larger clone one base away. The CDR3 region is CASSAGTSGGQYF. In nucleotides, the CDR3 is TGCGCCAGCAGCGCCGGGACTAGCGGGGGGCAGTACTTC. J is TRBJ2-5 and V is TRBV5-1; 15 bases line up with TRBD2. The length of the CDR3 is 13 residues. Germline loops: CDR1 SGHRS, CDR2 YFSETQ. V lost 4 bases to trimming and J lost 11 bases; unmatched junction nucleotides: 3.

This chain uses TRBV28 with TRBJ2-7, with 7 bases fitting TRBD1. This CDR3 comprises 14 residues. J was trimmed by 4 bases and V by 4 bases; bases with no gene match: 7. CDR1 is MDHEN and CDR2 is SYDVKM in the germline V gene. The CDR3 DNA reads TGTGCCAGCAGTTCCCCCCGGGACAGATACGAGCAGTACTTC. Protein sequence: CASSSPRDRYEQYF. Full variable domain (missing parts from reference TRBV28 and TRBJ2-7): DVKVTQSSRYLVKRTGEKVFLECVQDMDHENMFWYRQDPGLGLRLIYFSYDVKMKEKGDIPEGYSVSREKKERFSLILESASTNQTSMYLCASSSPRDRYEQYFGPGTRLTVT.